Sequencing of this TCR beta chain was carried out in a study of cytomegalovirus exposure and HLA in healthy donors. Study information: The 120 or so validation repertoires used a platform that matched the one used for the 500 to 700 first-cohort repertoires, as a later analysis reported.

While the first cohort had hundreds of subjects, the donors belonged to the separate validation cohort of roughly 130 subjects. V gave up 6 bases and J gave up 10 bases; unmatched junction bases: 14. The CDR3 contains 16 residues. Germline lookup yields CDR1 SGHDN and CDR2 FVKESK. Measured with immunoSEQ multiplex PCR; TCRdb has only the in-frame clones, and not every one. The sample lists 150,000 or so clones; about 86% were seen once. Sequenced material: PBMCs. The chain has TRBV14 and TRBJ2-1; TRBD2 agrees at 11 bases. This sequence was found in a man aged 18-30 years in good health and CMV-seropositive. CDR3 nucleotide sequence: TGTGCCAGCAGTCCCTTACTAGCGGGAGCCAGTGGGGAGCAGTTCTTC. Translation: CASSPLLAGASGEQFF.